This is a list of T cell receptor beta chains from one sample in a study of yellow fever vaccine responses in identical twins. MiXCR, applied by TCRdb to the RT-PCR reads, yields one record per CDR3 protein. The sample has roughly 2,700 distinct CDR3 sequences, around 90% seen once; the top ten hold around 2.1%. The sequencing here drew on T cells from blood (PBMCs), unsorted or a sorted subset (not recorded which), taken before or after yellow fever vaccination (not recorded which). These receptor sequences come from a female donor who received the yellow fever vaccine. CDR3s include the opening cysteine and the closing phenylalanine or tryptophan. The order of the fields is D gene, V gene, J gene, clone size, CDR3 protein, CDR3 DNA. The D gene is left open where the match is weak. Expanded clones get a size class; other rows say once, few or many, or leave the size out.

NA,TRBV18,TRBJ1-1,NA,CASSPRAENTEAFF,TGTGCCAGCTCACCGCGAGCGGAGAACACTGAAGCTTTCTTT
NA,TRBV20-1,TRBJ1-5,few,CSASSGINQPQHF,TGCAGTGCTAGTTCCGGGATCAATCAGCCCCAGCATTTT
NA,TRBV10-1,TRBJ1-2,NA,CASSRGSNYGYTF,TGCGCCAGCAGCAGAGGCTCTAACTATGGCTACACCTTC
NA,TRBV5-6,TRBJ2-5,NA,CASSILGSKETQYF,TGTGCCAGTTCGATACTGGGCTCGAAAGAGACCCAGTACTTC
NA,TRBV18,TRBJ2-4,NA,CASSRQGSQYF,TGTGCCAGCTCACGCCAGGGGTCTCAGTACTTC
TRBD2,TRBV11-1,TRBJ2-1,NA,CASSPTSGLDNEQFF,TGTGCCAGCAGCCCGACTAGCGGCCTCGACAATGAGCAGTTCTTC
TRBD1,TRBV28,TRBJ1-2,NA,CASRRQGIANYGYTF,TGTGCCAGCAGACGACAGGGGATAGCTAACTATGGCTACACCTTC
NA,TRBV6-1,TRBJ1-5,NA,CASRGRSPNQPQHF,TGTGCCAGCAGAGGCAGGTCGCCCAATCAGCCCCAGCATTTT
TRBD1,TRBV19,TRBJ1-6,NA,CASSRDSDFSPLHF,TGTGCCAGTAGCCGGGACAGCGACTTCTCACCCCTCCACTTT
NA,TRBV2,TRBJ2-1,NA,CASSERRVSSYNEQFF,TGTGCCAGCAGTGAACGTCGAGTGAGCTCCTACAATGAGCAGTTCTTC
NA,TRBV29-1,TRBJ2-1,NA,CSGESYNEQFF,TGCAGCGGCGAAAGCTACAATGAGCAGTTCTTC
NA,TRBV20-1,TRBJ1-3,NA,CSALREVGNTIYF,TGCAGTGCGCTCAGGGAAGTCGGAAACACCATATATTTT
NA,TRBV10-3,TRBJ2-2,NA,CAITPGQPGELFF,TGTGCCATCACCCCAGGACAACCCGGGGAGCTGTTTTTT
NA,TRBV15,TRBJ1-4,NA,CATSRDEKLFF,TGTGCCACCAGCAGAGATGAAAAACTGTTTTTT
NA,TRBV2,TRBJ2-1,NA,CASSGYNEQFF,TGTGCCAGCAGTGGATACAATGAGCAGTTCTTC
NA,TRBV6-5,TRBJ1-3,few,CASSYYGTGSGNTIYF,TGTGCCAGCAGTTACTACGGGACCGGCTCTGGAAACACCATATATTTT
NA,TRBV20-1,TRBJ1-2,NA,CSARNTGSAGYTF,TGCAGTGCTCGCAATACAGGGTCTGCTGGCTACACCTTC
NA,TRBV6-2/TRBV6-3,TRBJ2-2,NA,CASSYPTNTGELFF,TGTGCCAGCAGTTACCCCACGAACACCGGGGAGCTGTTTTTT
TRBD2,TRBV3-1,TRBJ2-3,NA,CASSQGTSGADTQYF,TGTGCCAGCAGCCAAGGGACTAGCGGAGCAGATACGCAGTATTTT
NA,TRBV7-6,TRBJ2-5,NA,CASSLRVRETQYF,TGTGCCAGCAGCTTAAGGGTGCGAGAGACCCAGTACTTC
TRBD1,TRBV12-5,TRBJ2-5,NA,CASGLATGEETQYF,TGTGCTAGTGGTTTGGCTACAGGGGAAGAGACCCAGTACTTC
TRBD1,TRBV10-3,TRBJ2-6,NA,CAISEFSGQVSPGANVLTF,TGTGCCATCAGTGAGTTCTCCGGACAGGTCTCCCCTGGGGCCAACGTCCTGACTTTC
TRBD2,TRBV18,TRBJ2-5,NA,CASSTGLAQELQYF,TGTGCCAGCTCAACTGGACTAGCCCAAGAGCTCCAGTACTTC
NA,TRBV20-1,TRBJ1-2,NA,CSATYRDYGYTF,TGCAGTGCTACTTACAGGGACTATGGCTACACCTTC
TRBD1,TRBV11-1,TRBJ2-1,NA,CASSPTGQVTGNEQFF,TGTGCCAGCAGCCCGACAGGGCAGGTAACGGGGAATGAGCAGTTCTTC
NA,TRBV20-1,TRBJ2-5,NA,CSARDWWETQYF,TGCAGTGCTAGAGATTGGTGGGAGACCCAGTACTTC
TRBD2,TRBV20-1,TRBJ2-7,NA,CSATGTSDYEQYF,TGCAGTGCGACCGGGACTAGTGACTACGAGCAGTACTTC
NA,TRBV18,TRBJ2-7,NA,CASSPRSIYEQYF,TGTGCCAGCTCACCTCGCTCCATCTACGAGCAGTACTTC
NA,TRBV10-1,TRBJ1-5,NA,CASNKIGQNDQPQHF,TGCGCCAGCAATAAGATAGGACAGAATGATCAGCCCCAGCATTTT
TRBD2,TRBV29-1,TRBJ2-7,NA,CSVEWREGFSYEQYF,TGCAGCGTTGAATGGCGGGAGGGCTTCTCCTACGAGCAGTACTTC
TRBD2,TRBV29-1,TRBJ2-3,NA,CSVEGTSGIPDTQYF,TGCAGCGTTGAAGGGACTAGCGGGATTCCAGATACGCAGTATTTT
NA,TRBV12-3/TRBV12-4,TRBJ1-5,NA,CASSWSGGQPQHF,TGTGCCAGCAGTTGGTCGGGGGGCCAGCCCCAGCATTTT
TRBD2,TRBV3-1,TRBJ2-1,NA,CASSQEGLAGGNEQFF,TGTGCCAGCAGCCAAGAAGGGCTAGCGGGAGGGAATGAGCAGTTCTTC
NA,TRBV5-1,TRBJ2-6,NA,CASKAHSGANVLTF,TGCGCCAGCAAAGCCCACTCTGGGGCCAACGTCCTGACTTTC
NA,TRBV7-6,TRBJ2-3,NA,CASSFLASGTDTQYF,TGTGCCAGCAGCTTCCTCGCTAGCGGCACAGATACGCAGTATTTT
NA,TRBV10-3,TRBJ1-1,NA,CAISDYVSEAFF,TGTGCCATCAGTGACTATGTTTCTGAAGCTTTCTTT
NA,TRBV11-3,TRBJ2-5,NA,CASSLRDIQETQYF,TGTGCCAGCAGCCTACGGGACATCCAAGAGACCCAGTACTTC
NA,TRBV14,TRBJ1-3,NA,CASSHDSVAGNTIYF,TGTGCCAGCAGCCACGACAGTGTGGCTGGAAACACCATATATTTT
NA,TRBV5-6,TRBJ1-5,NA,CASSGRRGEQPQHF,TGTGCCAGCAGCGGCCGGAGGGGAGAACAGCCCCAGCATTTT
NA,TRBV29-1,TRBJ2-1,NA,CSVDREQFF,TGCAGCGTTGATAGGGAGCAGTTCTTC
NA,TRBV29-1,TRBJ2-1,NA,CSVEPAAEGEQFF,TGCAGCGTTGAACCAGCAGCTGAGGGTGAGCAGTTCTTC
NA,TRBV3-1,TRBJ2-7,NA,CASSHTQRSYEQYF,TGTGCCAGCAGCCACACCCAGCGATCCTACGAGCAGTACTTC
NA,TRBV5-6,TRBJ2-3,NA,CASRTSASTDTQYF,TGTGCCAGCAGGACGTCCGCTAGCACAGATACGCAGTATTTT
NA,TRBV29-1,TRBJ2-7,NA,CSAGETYEQYF,TGCAGCGCTGGGGAAACCTACGAGCAGTACTTC
NA,TRBV20-1,TRBJ2-7,once,CSATPGLTYEQYF,TGCAGTGCTACACCGGGACTTACCTACGAGCAGTACTTC
TRBD2,TRBV20-1,TRBJ2-3,NA,CSARDRLAFTDTQYF,TGCAGTGCTAGAGATCGACTAGCCTTCACAGATACGCAGTATTTT
TRBD1,TRBV5-1,TRBJ2-5,NA,CASSFFRDSEHQETQYF,TGCGCCAGCAGCTTTTTTCGGGACAGCGAACATCAAGAGACCCAGTACTTC
NA,TRBV6-1,TRBJ2-3,NA,CASTDAAGSTDTQYF,TGTGCCAGCACTGACGCGGCGGGGAGCACAGATACGCAGTATTTT
NA,TRBV14,TRBJ2-1,NA,CASSLRPGSSYNEQFF,TGTGCCAGCAGCCTCCGCCCCGGGAGCTCCTACAATGAGCAGTTCTTC
NA,TRBV7-9,TRBJ2-7,NA,CASSLETGLGSYEQYF,TGTGCCAGCAGCTTAGAAACGGGATTAGGGTCCTACGAGCAGTACTTC
TRBD1,TRBV11-3,TRBJ1-1,NA,CASSFSTGLNTEAFF,TGTGCCAGCAGCTTCTCGACAGGGTTGAACACTGAAGCTTTCTTT
NA,TRBV4-1,TRBJ1-4,NA,CASSRTLVGPGSEKLFF,TGCGCCAGCAGCCGAACCCTCGTGGGACCTGGGTCTGAAAAACTGTTTTTT
TRBD1,TRBV5-1,TRBJ1-2,NA,CASSVGQTNYGYTF,TGCGCCAGCAGCGTGGGACAGACTAACTATGGCTACACCTTC
TRBD1,TRBV10-3,TRBJ1-1,NA,CAISTGGEDTEAFF,TGTGCCATCAGTACAGGGGGCGAGGACACTGAAGCTTTCTTT
NA,TRBV3-1,TRBJ2-1,NA,CASSQGLTAGGQFF,TGTGCCAGCAGCCAAGGTCTGACTGCGGGTGGGCAGTTCTTC
NA,TRBV29-1,TRBJ1-2,NA,CSDGPVAGYTF,TGCAGCGATGGACCGGTGGCTGGCTACACCTTC
NA,TRBV23-1,TRBJ1-6,few,CASSQSTFF,TGCGCCAGCAGTCAAAGTACCTTCTTT
NA,TRBV19,TRBJ1-3,NA,CASSILQDSSGNTIYF,TGTGCCAGTAGTATACTACAGGACAGCTCTGGAAACACCATATATTTT
TRBD2,TRBV10-3,TRBJ2-7,NA,CAISDPAWREATSYEQYF,TGTGCCATCAGTGACCCGGCCTGGCGGGAGGCCACCTCCTACGAGCAGTACTTC